This T cell receptor beta chain derives from a study of OX40 agonist ivuxolimab in advanced cancers. Study-level background: Allowance was made for prior anti-PD-1, anti-PD-L1 or anti-CTLA-4 therapy, and roughly 39% had some. Regarding the study as a whole: Averaging showed that CD8+ T cells had more expanded clones than CD4+ did. CD4+ and CD8+ blood T cells expanded clonally by week 6 at 0.1 to 3.0 mg/kg.

With respect to this clone: Its cognate antigen is unknown.

Only in-frame clones appear in the TCRdb table, and some are missing; sequencing was by immunoSEQ multiplex PCR. The sample has 75,000 to 90,000 clones, more than 90% seen once. The CDR3 is 15 residues long. V shed 6 bases and J 9 bases; nucleotides not matched to a gene: 8. CDR1 SGHRS and CDR2 YFSETQ come from the germline V gene. Sampling of blood occurred at baseline, cycle 4 day 1, and cycle 7 day 1. The sequence derives from an adult with an advanced solid tumor such as melanoma, head and neck, liver or kidney cancer. V usage is TRBV5-1 and J usage is TRBJ2-1, with 14 nucleotides matching TRBD2. The sample consisted of CD4+ or CD8+ T cells sorted from blood, taken in a trial of the OX40 agonist ivuxolimab. CDR3 amino acids: CASTRTSGRQPEQFF. The CDR3 DNA is TGCGCCAGCACCCGGACTAGCGGGAGGCAACCTGAGCAGTTCTTC.